This record looks at one T cell receptor beta chain sequence and its context. Its antigen is not known. The sample comes from a study of T cell responses to AZD1222 COVID-19 vaccine. Overall study results and limits: Spike-wide coverage was observed for vaccine-associated CD4 TCRs, with dominant responses at 160-218 and 743-854. Nearly half of spike-specific TCRs reportedly target variant regions that are unmutated in the B.1.351 and B.1.1.7 variants. Donors skewed white British and female; clonal diversity was possibly underestimated.

Assay: immunoSEQ multiplex PCR; the TCRdb copy retains only in-frame clones and omits some. The sample records around 150,000 clones, about 91% being singletons. Some second doses came at about 4 weeks and others at about 12 weeks; these were pooled. With 4 bases clipped from V and 4 bases from J, the junction kept 13 bases outside the gene matches. This CDR3 has 18 amino acids. Germline-derived CDR1 and CDR2 are LNHDA and SQIVND (reference sequence). The sequences come from peripheral blood, collected 28 days after the second AZD1222 dose. The sequence was collected from an adult who received the AZD1222 COVID-19 vaccine. The chain couples TRBV19 to TRBJ2-2; 9 bases are shared with TRBD1. CDR3 sequence reads: CASSTSPLTGGFTGELFF. The DNA of the CDR3 is TGTGCCAGTAGTACAAGCCCCCTGACAGGGGGATTCACCGGGGAGCTGTTTTTT.